A single sample gave rise to the 17 T cell receptor beta chains below, sequenced in a study of response to subunit inactivated influenza vaccine. TCRdb analysed the RT-PCR reads with MiXCR anew, one entry per CDR3 protein. The sample consists of around 710,000 distinct CDR3 sequences, 11% to 15% of them appearing once. Sequencing used PBMCs from blood, obtained roughly 2 weeks before vaccination. The receptors come from a man between 50 and 59 years old who received an inactivated influenza vaccine.

The J gene is TRBJ2-3, the V gene TRBV20-1; 13 bases match TRBD2. The trim removed 6 bases at V and 3 bases at J, leaving 9 bases unmatched. The CDR3 covers 16 residues. Per germline, CDR1 DFQATT and CDR2 SNEGSKA (reference sequence). CDR3 region: CSALLKLAGGTDTQYF. The CDR3 DNA sequence: TGCAGTGCCCTCCTCAAACTAGCGGGAGGGACAGATACGCAGTATTTT.

This clonotype was observed once. CDR3 sequence reads: CASSYRQVRETQYF. Written as DNA, the CDR3 is TGTGCCAGCAGTTACAGACAGGTTAGAGAGACCCAGTACTTC. V gene TRBV6-5 combines with J gene TRBJ2-5, with D possibly matching TRBD1 (6 bases). Trimming removed 2 bases from V and 4 bases from J, with 11 bases in between. CDR1 and CDR2 from the germline V gene are MNHEY and SVGAGI. The CDR3 is 14 amino acids.

The chain recombines TRBV28 with TRBJ2-3; D possibly corresponds to TRBD2 (7 bases). With 3 bases removed from V and 1 base from J, the gap between germline ends came to 26 bases. CDR1 MDHEN and CDR2 SYDVKM come from the germline V gene. This CDR3 region has 20 residues. CDR3 amino acids: CASSFDWGGAPFGGTDTQYF. Written as DNA, the CDR3 is TGTGCCAGCAGTTTCGATTGGGGGGGCGCCCCGTTTGGGGGCACAGATACGCAGTATTTT. Drawing the rest from reference TRBV28 and TRBJ2-3, the complete variable domain is DVKVTQSSRYLVKRTGEKVFLECVQDMDHENMFWYRQDPGLGLRLIYFSYDVKMKEKGDIPEGYSVSREKKERFSLILESASTNQTSMYLCASSFDWGGAPFGGTDTQYFGPGTRLTVL.

This clonotype was detected only a few times. V and J are TRBV12-3 or TRBV12-4 and TRBJ1-1; D unresolved. The CDR3 consists of 12 residues. Between the trimmed V and J ends, which lost 6 bases and 1 base, there was a span of 6 bases. CDR3 nucleotides: TGTGCCAGCAGAAAGACGAACACTGAAGCTTTCTTT. This encodes CASRKTNTEAFF.

The V call is TRBV12-3 or TRBV12-4, the J call TRBJ2-7, with D perhaps given as TRBD1 or TRBD2 (5 bases each). This CDR3 spans 14 amino acids. Trimming shortened V by 2 bases and J by 3 bases, and 11 bases separated the two germline ends. CDR3 nucleotide sequence: TGTGCCAGCAGTTTATACCTGGGGGTCTACGAGCAGTACTTC. As protein: CASSLYLGVYEQYF.

Worth noting for this clonotype: A read error may be the cause here, since a much bigger clone is one base away. The chain recombines TRBV28 with TRBJ1-6, with D possibly TRBD1 on 6 matching bases. Germline V gives CDR1 MDHEN, CDR2 SYDVKM. CDR3 length equals 15 residues. CDR3 nucleotide sequence: TGTGCCAGCAGTTTCGCTGGACAGTATAATTCACACCTCCACTTT. This translates into CASSFAGQYNSHLHF.

This sequence joins TRBV7-2 and TRBJ2-1, with a possible D match to TRBD2 (5 bases). The CDR3 is 14 amino acids. CDR1 is SGHTA, CDR2 FQGNSA, per germline. Trimming stripped 1 base from V and 9 bases from J, with 13 bases between. DNA of the CDR3: TGTGCCAGCAGCTTAGGTTCTAGCTTCGGTGAGCAGTTCTTC. Its translation is CASSLGSSFGEQFF. The complete variable domain, with remaining parts taken from reference TRBV7-2 and TRBJ2-1, reads GAGVSQSPSNKVTEKGKDVELRCDPISGHTALYWYRQSLGQGLEFLIYFQGNSAPDKSGLPSDRFSAERTGGSVSTLTIQRTQQEDSAVYLCASSLGSSFGEQFFGPGTRLTVL.

The V call is TRBV7-9, the J call TRBJ2-5, with 10 bases fitting TRBD1. V was clipped by 5 bases and J by 4 bases; unmatched bases: 10. The CDR3 is 16 amino acids. The germline CDR1 and CDR2 sequences are SEHNR and FQNEAQ (reference sequence). The DNA of the CDR3 is TGTGCCAGCAGCCGTTCACCGGGACAGGGGTCAGAGACCCAGTACTTC. Protein product: CASSRSPGQGSETQYF.

This rearrangement joins TRBV7-2 to TRBJ2-3; D ambiguous. Trimming shortened V by 0 bases and J by 5 bases, and 9 bases separated the two germline ends. The CDR3 runs 14 residues. Germline V gene data show CDR1 as SGHTA and CDR2 as FQGNSA. The CDR3 DNA is TGTGCCAGCAGCTTAGCGTTGCGGAAAGATACGCAGTATTTT. Residues: CASSLALRKDTQYF.

This chain joins TRBV20-1 and TRBJ2-1; 10 bases are a match to TRBD1. With V trimmed by 6 bases and J by 3 bases, 17 bases remained unmatched. Germline-derived CDR1 and CDR2 are DFQATT and SNEGSKA (reference sequence). CDR3 length equals 18 residues. CDR3 in DNA: TGCAGTGCCAGAATGGGGTATCAGGACAGGGGGTTCTACAATGAGCAGTTCTTC. It is translated as CSARMGYQDRGFYNEQFF.

This clonotype has only a few counts. The V gene is TRBV27, the J gene TRBJ2-6, with 9 bases aligning to TRBD1. Germline V lookup: CDR1 MNHEY, CDR2 SMNVEV (reference sequence). This CDR3 comprises 18 residues. Trimming cost V 4 bases and J 0 bases; bases outside gene matches: 7. CDR3 sequence: CASSSAGTGNSGANVLTF. The DNA for the CDR3 is TGTGCCAGCAGTTCCGCCGGGACAGGGAACTCTGGGGCCAACGTCCTGACTTTC.

This clonotype was seen only a few times. The chain joins TRBV6-2 or TRBV6-3 to TRBJ2-1; TRBD2 matches at 8 bases. V gave up 8 bases and J gave up 7 bases; unmatched junction bases: 4. CDR3 length: 12 amino acids. CDR1 MNHEY and CDR2 SVGEGT come from the germline V gene. CDR3 coding DNA: TGTGCCAGCCGGGGGGGCCCAAATGAGCAGTTCTTC. The encoded protein is CASRGGPNEQFF.

The gene calls are TRBV12-3 or TRBV12-4 and TRBJ2-7; TRBD1 might be the D (5 bases). CDR3 length: 13 amino acids. Between the trimmed V and J ends, which lost 6 bases and 2 bases, there was a span of 11 bases. CDR3 nucleotides: TGTGCCAGCAGGGCGACAGCTACCTACGAGCAGTACTTC. It encodes CASRATATYEQYF.

This clonotype turned up a few times. The genes are TRBV7-9 and TRBJ2-3, with D possibly matching TRBD1 (5 bases). The CDR3 is 16 residues long. V was shortened by 3 bases and J by 0 bases, with 13 bases between the two germline ends. The V gene's germline CDR1 is SEHNR and CDR2 FQNEAQ (reference sequence). CDR3: CASSFGRASSTDTQYF. The CDR3 DNA sequence: TGTGCCAGCAGCTTTGGCAGGGCCTCTAGCACAGATACGCAGTATTTT. Full variable domain (missing parts from reference TRBV7-9 and TRBJ2-3): DTGVSQNPRHKITKRGQNVTFRCDPISEHNRLYWYRQTLGQGPEFLTYFQNEAQLEKSRLLSDRFSAERPKGSFSTLEIQRTEQGDSAMYLCASSFGRASSTDTQYFGPGTRLTVL.

This clonotype was observed many times. V gene TRBV28 combines with J gene TRBJ2-3; D may be TRBD2 (6 bases). Trimming removed 6 bases from V and 1 base from J, with 17 bases in between. The CDR3 is 16 residues long. Germline assignment: CDR1 MDHEN and CDR2 SYDVKM. In DNA, the CDR3 is TGTGCCAGCAGCCTCCCGTTGCAGCGGGGCACAGATACGCAGTATTTT. This codes for CASSLPLQRGTDTQYF.

This clonotype was seen only once. The chain joins TRBV18 to TRBJ1-2; TRBD1 aligns across 7 bases. The CDR3 contains 15 residues. V shed 3 bases and J 10 bases; nucleotides not matched to a gene: 14. Germline-derived CDR1 and CDR2 are KGHSH and LQKENI. CDR3 coding DNA: TGTGCCAGCTCACCGTACCCCACAGGGGCGGCGGTCTACACCTTC. This translates into CASSPYPTGAAVYTF.

A few counts support this clonotype. The chain joins TRBV12-3 or TRBV12-4 to TRBJ1-1, with D perhaps matching TRBD1 (5 bases). V lost 3 bases and J lost 1, with 12 bases in between. The CDR3 totals 15 residues. The CDR3 region has the DNA TGTGCCAGCAGTTTTGGGGGATTGGGGAACACTGAAGCTTTCTTT. This encodes CASSFGGLGNTEAFF.